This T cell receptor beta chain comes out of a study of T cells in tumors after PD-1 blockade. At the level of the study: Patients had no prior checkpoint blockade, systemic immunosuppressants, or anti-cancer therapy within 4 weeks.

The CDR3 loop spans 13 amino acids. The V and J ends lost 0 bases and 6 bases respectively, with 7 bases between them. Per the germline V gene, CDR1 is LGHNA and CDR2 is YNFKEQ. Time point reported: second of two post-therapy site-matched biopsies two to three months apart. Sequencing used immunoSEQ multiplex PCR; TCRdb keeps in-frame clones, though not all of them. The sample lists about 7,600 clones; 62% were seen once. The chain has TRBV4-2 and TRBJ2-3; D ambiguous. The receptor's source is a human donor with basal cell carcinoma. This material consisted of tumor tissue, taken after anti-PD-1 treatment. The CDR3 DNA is TGTGCCAGCAGCCAAGATGGTTGGGATACGCAGTATTTT. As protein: CASSQDGWDTQYF.